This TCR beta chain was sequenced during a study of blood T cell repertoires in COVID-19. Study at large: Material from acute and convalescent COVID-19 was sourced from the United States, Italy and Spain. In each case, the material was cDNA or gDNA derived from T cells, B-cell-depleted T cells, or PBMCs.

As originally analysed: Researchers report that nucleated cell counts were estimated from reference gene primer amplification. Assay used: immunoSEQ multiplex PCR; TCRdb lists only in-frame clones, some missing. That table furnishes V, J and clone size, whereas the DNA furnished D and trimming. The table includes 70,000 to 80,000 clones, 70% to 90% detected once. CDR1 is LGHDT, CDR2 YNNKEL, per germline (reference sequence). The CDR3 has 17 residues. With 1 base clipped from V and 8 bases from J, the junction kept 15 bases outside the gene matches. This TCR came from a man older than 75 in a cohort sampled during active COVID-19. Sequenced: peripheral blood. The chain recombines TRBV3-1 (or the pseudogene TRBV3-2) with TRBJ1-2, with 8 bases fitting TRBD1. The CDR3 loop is CASSQGVGTGGLRGYTF. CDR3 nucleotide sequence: TGTGCCAGCAGCCAAGGTGTAGGGACAGGCGGCCTTCGGGGCTACACCTTC.